This entry lists 2 T cell receptor beta chains sequenced from one sample in a study of cytomegalovirus exposure and HLA in healthy donors. The PCR made use of 60 Vbeta and 13 Jbeta primers. TCRdb's copy holds only in-frame clones and misses some; the assay was immunoSEQ multiplex PCR. Among roughly 140,000 clones listed, 75% to 90% were seen once. Sequenced material: PBMCs. The receptors here all came from a female donor in good health and CMV-seronegative.

This rearrangement joins TRBV29-1 to TRBJ1-4; 9 nucleotides align to TRBD1. The J segment lost 4 bases and the V segment lost 5 bases, leaving 2 bases of the junction unmatched. CDR3 length equals 13 residues. The V gene's germline CDR1 is SQVTM and CDR2 ANQGSEA. This chain's CDR3 is CSVPDRGNEKLFF. The CDR3 DNA sequence: TGCAGCGTTCCGGACAGGGGTAATGAAAAACTGTTTTTT.

The V and J genes are TRBV29-1 and TRBJ2-1, with TRBD1 identical over 9 bases. CDR1 is SQVTM and CDR2 is ANQGSEA in the germline V gene. V was clipped by 3 bases and J by 9 bases; unmatched bases: 9. The CDR3 is 14 amino acids. CDR3 sequence (DNA): TGCAGCGTTGAGGCGGGACAGGGTCTTCGTGAGCAGTTCTTC. Residues: CSVEAGQGLREQFF.